The 30 T cell receptor beta chains below were found in one sample sequenced in a study of beta chain features in type 1 diabetes. Every isolated RNA sample was fully reverse transcribed, so sequencing captured expressed TCRB transcripts. The protocol was immunoSEQ multiplex PCR, while the TCRdb copy is restricted to in-frame clones and leaves out a portion. The table records around 710,000 clones, around an eighth of them present only once. Antigens for these TCRs are unknown. Overall study results and limits: Shorter TCRB CDR3s, moderately but significantly so, marked every one of the four CD4+ subsets in Type 1 diabetes patients.

Sequenced input: naive CD4+ T cells from blood. Receptors were obtained from a man aged 30 to 45 with type 1 diabetes.

The table lists this clone with a few counts. The V and J genes are TRBV7-9 and TRBJ1-1; TRBD1 might be the D (6 bases). Germline loops: CDR1 SEHNR, CDR2 FQNEAQ (reference sequence). The CDR3 runs to 15 residues. V gave up 5 bases and J gave up 5 bases, with 18 bases separating them. As DNA, the CDR3 is TGTGCCAGCAGCGACATATGGGCAGGGGAAACTGAAGCTTTCTTT. Translating gives CASSDIWAGETEAFF.

The CDR3 sequence is CASSYSQGGVHTIYF. The CDR3 region has the DNA TGTGCCAGCAGCTACAGTCAGGGGGGGGTTCACACCATATATTTT. The chain recombines TRBV11-2 with TRBJ1-3; TRBD1 matches 7 bases. This CDR3 region has 15 residues. Germline V lookup: CDR1 SGHAT, CDR2 FQNNGV. V shed 4 bases and J 8 bases; nucleotides not matched to a gene: 11. Full variable domain (remainder filled in from reference TRBV11-2 and TRBJ1-3): EAGVAQSPRYKIIEKRQSVAFWCNPISGHATLYWYQQILGQGPKLLIQFQNNGVVDDSQLPKDRFSAERLKGVDSTLKIQPAKLEDSAVYLCASSYSQGGVHTIYFGEGSWLTVV.

The chain is built from TRBV4-2 and TRBJ2-2, with TRBD2 matching 12 bases. V shed 4 bases and J 5 bases; nucleotides not matched to a gene: 5. The CDR3 has 16 amino acids. From germline, CDR1 is LGHNA and CDR2 YNFKEQ. CDR3 loop: CASSPSGGALTGELFF. The CDR3 DNA sequence: TGTGCCAGCAGCCCTAGCGGGGGGGCCTTGACCGGGGAGCTGTTTTTT.

The chain is built from TRBV2 and TRBJ2-7; D possibly uses TRBD1 or TRBD2 (5 bases each). The CDR3 is 13 amino acids. In germline, CDR1 is SNHLY, CDR2 FYNNEI. The V gene lost 6 bases and the J gene lost 3 bases, with 12 bases spanning the gap. The CDR3 sequence: CASRRRDGYEQYF. The CDR3 DNA follows: TGTGCCAGCAGACGACGGGACGGCTACGAGCAGTACTTC.

This clone has a handful of counts. The V call is TRBV5-1, the J call TRBJ1-4; D is possibly TRBD1 (5 bases). CDR1 and CDR2 (germline): SGHRS, YFSETQ. The CDR3 length is 15 residues. Trimming shortened V by 4 bases and J by 2 bases, and 12 bases separated the two germline ends. The CDR3 nucleotides read TGCGCCAGCAGCCCTCAGGGTTCTACTAATGAAAAACTGTTTTTT. Residues: CASSPQGSTNEKLFF. Using reference TRBV5-1 and TRBJ1-4 for the parts outside the CDR3, the full variable domain is KAGVTQTPRYLIKTRGQQVTLSCSPISGHRSVSWYQQTPGQGLQFLFEYFSETQRNKGNFPGRFSGRQFSNSRSEMNVSTLELGDSALYLCASSPQGSTNEKLFFGSGTQLSVL.

This clone was detected a few times. The chain employs TRBV5-6 and TRBJ1-1, with a possible D match to TRBD1 (6 bases). V was shortened by 3 bases and J by 3 bases, with 9 bases between the two germline ends. The CDR3 runs 13 residues. CDR1 SGHDT and CDR2 YYEEEE come from the germline V gene. The CDR3: CASSWDKYTEAFF. CDR3 bases: TGTGCCAGCAGCTGGGACAAATACACTGAAGCTTTCTTT.

This clone occurred a few times. The chain employs TRBV18 and TRBJ2-7; tentative D call: TRBD1 (5 bases). This CDR3 spans 15 amino acids. Trimming removed 0 bases at V and 6 bases at J, with 15 bases between. Germline V CDR1 and CDR2: KGHSH, LQKENI. CDR3 amino acids: CASSPPSLGHTEQYF. In nucleotides, the CDR3 is TGTGCCAGCTCACCACCGAGTTTAGGACACACCGAGCAGTACTTC.

This clone turned up a few times. V usage is TRBV6-5 and J usage is TRBJ2-3, with a tentative D call TRBD1 (6 bases). V was clipped by 5 bases and J by 5 bases, with 14 bases between them. Germline V CDR1 and CDR2: MNHEY, SVGAGI. The CDR3 is 14 residues long. The CDR3 region has the DNA TGTGCCAGCAGTACGCGGACAGCTGGAGATACGCAGTATTTT. It translates to CASSTRTAGDTQYF.

V gene TRBV7-6 combines with J gene TRBJ1-4; 7 bases are shared with TRBD1. Germline V gives CDR1 SGHVS, CDR2 FNYEAQ. The CDR3 length is 14 residues. V was pared by 5 bases and J by 5 bases, with 5 bases of the junction left unmatched. CDR3 coding DNA: TGTGCCAGCAGCCGTGGACAGGAGAATGAAAAACTGTTTTTT. It encodes CASSRGQENEKLFF.

Turning to this clone: The germline gene is not matched at one end of the junction; a read error may be the cause. The gene calls are TRBV5-8 and TRBJ2-3; 9 nucleotides match TRBD2. CDR3 size: 13 residues. Germline loops: CDR1 SGHTS, CDR2 YDEGEE. The chain's CDR3 is CASTGTSRDTQYF. The DNA for the CDR3 is TGTGCCAGCACCGGGACTAGCAGAGATACGCAGTATTTT.

There are a few counts of this clone. This rearrangement joins TRBV19 to TRBJ2-7, with TRBD1 identical over 7 bases. CDR1 is LNHDA and CDR2 is SQIVND in the germline V gene (reference sequence). Trimming took 6 bases from V and 3 from J; bases not matched to a gene: 14. The CDR3 loop spans 16 amino acids. CDR3 DNA sequence: TGTGCCAGTAGCTCCGACCTGGGACAGCCCGTCTACGAGCAGTACTTC. Translating gives CASSSDLGQPVYEQYF.

This clone has only a few counts. The chain has TRBV19 and TRBJ1-2; a possible D gene is TRBD1 (5 bases). Germline-derived CDR1 and CDR2 are LNHDA and SQIVND (reference sequence). CDR3 size: 15 residues. V gave up 3 bases and J gave up 2 bases, with 13 bases separating them. The CDR3 DNA sequence: TGTGCCAGTAGTATGGAGGGCAGGGCGAACTATGGCTACACCTTC. Translation: CASSMEGRANYGYTF.

The CDR3 DNA reads TGCGCCAGCAGCCTTTCCGGGCCGCGAAAAGTTGGCGAGCAGTACTTC. Residues: CASSLSGPRKVGEQYF. V and J are TRBV5-1 and TRBJ2-7; D call uncertain. CDR1 is SGHRS and CDR2 is YFSETQ in the germline V gene. The CDR3 spans 16 residues. V was cut by 4 bases and J by 6 bases, with 23 bases left in between. Full variable domain (remainder filled in from reference TRBV5-1 and TRBJ2-7): KAGVTQTPRYLIKTRGQQVTLSCSPISGHRSVSWYQQTPGQGLQFLFEYFSETQRNKGNFPGRFSGRQFSNSRSEMNVSTLELGDSALYLCASSLSGPRKVGEQYFGPGTRLTVT.

The rearrangement links TRBV23-1 to TRBJ2-7; the D is unclear. TRBV23-1 is marked as an open reading frame, function uncertain. Trimming took 2 bases from V and 5 from J, leaving 19 bases between them. This CDR3 is 16 amino acids long. The CDR3 DNA reads TGCGCCAGCAGTCAACCCCCCGGGCCGAACGGAAACGAGCAGTACTTC. Protein sequence: CASSQPPGPNGNEQYF.

The sample holds a few counts of this clone. V usage is TRBV28 and J usage is TRBJ2-4, with D perhaps TRBD1 or TRBD2 (5 bases each). The V end lost 7 bases, the J end lost 0 bases, and 19 bases lay between the germline ends. Germline lookup yields CDR1 MDHEN and CDR2 SYDVKM. This CDR3 comprises 17 residues. The CDR3 DNA sequence: TGTGCCAGCACCCCAAATAGGTGGGGGTCAGCCAAAAACATTCAGTACTTC. This encodes CASTPNRWGSAKNIQYF.

The chain uses TRBV5-1 and TRBJ2-1; 10 bases agree with TRBD1. The CDR3 totals 14 residues. Unmatched junction bases numbered 5, after V lost 4 bases and J lost 7 bases. Germline V CDR1 and CDR2: SGHRS, YFSETQ. Here the CDR3 DNA reads TGCGCCAGCAGCGAGGACAGGGGGGATAATGAGCAGTTCTTC. It is translated as CASSEDRGDNEQFF.

CDR3 bases: TGTGCCAGCAGCTTATTGGGGAGATCCTACGAGCAGTACTTC. It translates to CASSLLGRSYEQYF. The chain uses TRBV7-9 and TRBJ2-7; maybe TRBD2 (5 bases). CDR3 length: 14 residues. CDR1 SEHNR and CDR2 FQNEAQ come from the germline V gene (reference sequence). V shed 2 bases and J shed 1 base, with 9 bases lying between them.

This clone showed up just a few times. This chain links TRBV6-1 with TRBJ2-7, with D unclear. Germline V gives CDR1 MNHNS, CDR2 SASEGT. The CDR3 totals 13 residues. V lost 7 bases, J lost 4 bases, and 14 bases lay in between. CDR3 sequence reads: CASTKSSPYEQYF. DNA for the CDR3: TGTGCCAGCACGAAGTCGAGCCCGTACGAGCAGTACTTC.

The rearrangement joins TRBV14 to TRBJ2-5; D possibly corresponds to TRBD1 (6 bases). CDR1 SGHDN and CDR2 FVKESK come from the germline V gene. Trimming removed 4 bases from V and 5 bases from J, with 8 bases in between. This CDR3 contains 12 residues. This CDR3 is CASSRTAETQYF. The CDR3, as DNA: TGTGCCAGCAGCCGGACAGCCGAGACCCAGTACTTC.

A few counts support this clone. V and J are TRBV7-2 and TRBJ1-6; no firm D call. The CDR3 runs to 15 residues. The V end was cut by 5 bases, the J end by 9 bases, with 17 bases between. Germline V CDR1 and CDR2: SGHTA, FQGNSA. This CDR3 is CASSPAIQSLSPLHF. The CDR3 coding sequence is TGTGCCAGCAGCCCAGCAATACAGTCCCTTTCACCCCTCCACTTT.

This clone was detected a few times. The chain's CDR3 is CASSATGFGYTF. CDR3 DNA sequence: TGTGCCAGCAGTGCCACAGGGTTCGGCTACACCTTC. The gene calls are TRBV2 and TRBJ1-2; tentatively, D is TRBD1 (6 bases). V shed 4 bases and J shed 8 bases, with 11 bases lying between them. Germline loops: CDR1 SNHLY, CDR2 FYNNEI. The CDR3 is made up of 12 amino acids. Full variable domain (outside the CDR3, taken from reference TRBV2 and TRBJ1-2): EPEVTQTPSHQVTQMGQEVILRCVPISNHLYFYWYRQILGQKVEFLVSFYNNEISEKSEIFDDQFSVERPDGSNFTLKIRSTKLEDSAMYFCASSATGFGYTFGSGTRLTVV.

The V call is TRBV5-4, the J call TRBJ2-3; weak D call: TRBD2 (5 bases). Trimming pared 0 bases from V and 0 bases from J, leaving 8 bases between. Germline V gene lookup returns CDR1 SGHNT and CDR2 YYREEE (reference sequence). The CDR3 runs to 15 residues. CDR3 sequence: CASSLARGSTDTQYF. The CDR3 DNA follows: TGTGCCAGCAGCTTGGCTCGGGGTAGCACAGATACGCAGTATTTT. The full variable domain, rest sourced from reference TRBV5-4 and TRBJ2-3, is ETGVTQSPTHLIKTRGQQVTLRCSSQSGHNTVSWYQQALGQGPQFIFQYYREEENGRGNFPPRFSGLQFPNYSSELNVNALELDDSALYLCASSLARGSTDTQYFGPGTRLTVL.

This clone was detected only a few times. The chain uses TRBV28 and TRBJ1-5; D is unresolved. This CDR3 comprises 13 residues. Germline V gene sequence: CDR1 MDHEN, CDR2 SYDVKM. With 6 bases removed from V and 4 bases from J, the gap between germline ends came to 10 bases. For the CDR3, the DNA is TGTGCCAGCAGCTCAGTGGATAATCAGCCCCAGCATTTT. Protein: CASSSVDNQPQHF.

This clone came up a few times. Other DNA variants within this sample encode the same CDR3. The chain carries TRBV5-1 and TRBJ1-2; D might be TRBD1 (5 bases). V lost 1 base to trimming and J lost 0 bases, with 7 bases between them. The V gene's germline CDR1 is SGHRS and CDR2 YFSETQ. This CDR3 is built from 14 residues. CDR3 sequence (DNA): TGCGCCAGCAGCTTGACAGGAACTAACTATGGCTACACCTTC. This encodes CASSLTGTNYGYTF.

This chain links TRBV18 with TRBJ2-1; TRBD2 might be the D (6 bases). With 2 bases removed from V and 2 bases from J, the gap between germline ends came to 16 bases. This CDR3 spans 17 amino acids. Germline V gene sequence: CDR1 KGHSH, CDR2 LQKENI. The CDR3, as DNA: TGTGCCAGCTCACCAAGGTATGGGCCGGGGGCCTACAATGAGCAGTTCTTC. Amino acids: CASSPRYGPGAYNEQFF.

V gene TRBV11-2 combines with J gene TRBJ1-1, with D unclear. This CDR3 is built from 12 residues. The germline CDR1 and CDR2 sequences are SGHAT and FQNNGV. Trimming shortened V by 1 base and J by 6 bases, and 6 bases separated the two germline ends. The CDR3 reads CASSLGAAEAFF. CDR3 coding DNA: TGTGCCAGCAGCTTAGGGGCAGCTGAAGCTTTCTTT.

This clone was seen a few times. The rearrangement joins TRBV14 to TRBJ2-7; D not certain. V gave up 2 bases and J gave up 3 bases, with 2 bases separating them. The CDR3 covers 11 residues. CDR1 SGHDN and CDR2 FVKESK come from the germline V gene. Written as DNA, the CDR3 is TGTGCCAGCAGCCAAAACTACGAGCAGTACTTC. This sequence encodes CASSQNYEQYF. Based on the CDR3 plus reference TRBV14 and TRBJ2-7, the full variable domain is EAGVTQFPSHSVIEKGQTVTLRCDPISGHDNLYWYRRVMGKEIKFLLHFVKESKQDESGMPNNRFLAERTGGTYSTLKVQPAELEDSGVYFCASSQNYEQYFGPGTRLTVT.

V gene TRBV5-1 combines with J gene TRBJ2-3; 11 bases are shared with TRBD2. V gave up 4 bases and J gave up 5 bases; unmatched junction bases: 12. Looked up from germline, CDR1 is SGHRS and CDR2 is YFSETQ. The CDR3 consists of 17 residues. DNA for the CDR3: TGCGCCAGCAGCCCTCCCCTACTAGCGGGGGCTGAAGATACGCAGTATTTT. This sequence encodes CASSPPLLAGAEDTQYF.

This rearrangement joins TRBV4-2 to TRBJ2-4, with a tentative D call TRBD2 (6 bases). The CDR3 totals 18 residues. The V end was cut by 0 bases, the J end by 0 bases, with 15 bases between. Per the germline V gene, CDR1 is LGHNA and CDR2 is YNFKEQ. CDR3 DNA sequence: TGTGCCAGCAGCCAAGATTTCGGCGCGCGGGGAGCCAAAAACATTCAGTACTTC. This codes for CASSQDFGARGAKNIQYF.

This clone was observed a few times. This chain joins TRBV5-4 and TRBJ1-6, with a tentative D call TRBD1 (5 bases). Between the trimmed V and J ends, which lost 0 bases and 7 bases, there was a span of 8 bases. Germline loops: CDR1 SGHNT, CDR2 YYREEE (reference sequence). The CDR3 contains 14 residues. The CDR3 region is CASSLGAGNSPLHF. CDR3 in DNA: TGTGCCAGCAGCTTGGGGGCAGGGAATTCACCCCTCCACTTT. Filled out from reference TRBV5-4 and TRBJ1-6, the complete variable domain reads ETGVTQSPTHLIKTRGQQVTLRCSSQSGHNTVSWYQQALGQGPQFIFQYYREEENGRGNFPPRFSGLQFPNYSSELNVNALELDDSALYLCASSLGAGNSPLHFGNGTRLTVT.